This section outlines one TCR beta chain sequence together with its context. Its cognate antigen is unknown. The TCRbeta library incorporated unique molecular identifiers. TCRdb used MiXCR to reprocess the PCR reads, holding one entry per CDR3 protein. This sample has 200,000 to 250,000 distinct CDR3 sequences, with about a quarter found just once. The data were taken from a study of T-cell reconstitution after alpha-beta-depleted transplantation in children. The CDR3 contains 16 residues. The V end was cut by 1 base, the J end by 3 bases, with 16 bases between. Germline V gene lookup returns CDR1 LGHNA and CDR2 YNFKEQ. Overall study findings and caveats: After transplant, at about two months, alpha-beta T cells were reportedly derived from several hundred expanded graft clones. Diversity and T-cell counts at one year after transplant derived mostly from new T cells. Some patients showed high day-60 TCRbeta diversity, which derived from surviving recipient T cells and thymic progenitors.

This chain connects TRBV4-2 to TRBJ2-7; possible D gene TRBD2, 7 bases. The source was PBMCs, collected before TCRalphabeta/CD19-depleted stem cell transplant. This TCR was sampled from a girl aged 2 to 9 with Fanconi anemia, due to receive a stem cell transplant. Here the CDR3 reads CASSQGSTGGLYEQYF. DNA of the CDR3: TGTGCCAGCAGCCAAGGTAGTACGGGGGGCCTCTACGAGCAGTACTTC.